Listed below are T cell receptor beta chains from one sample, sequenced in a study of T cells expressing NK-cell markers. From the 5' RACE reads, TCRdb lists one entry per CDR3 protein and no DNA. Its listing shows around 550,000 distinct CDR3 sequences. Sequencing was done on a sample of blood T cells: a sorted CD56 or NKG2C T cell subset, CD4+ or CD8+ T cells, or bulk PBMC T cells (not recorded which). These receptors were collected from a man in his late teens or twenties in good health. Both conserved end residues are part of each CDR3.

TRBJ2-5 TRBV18 CASSPSHTTETQYF
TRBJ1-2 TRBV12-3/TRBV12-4 CASSFQGGANYGYTF
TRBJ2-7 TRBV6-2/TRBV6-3 CASSYSGQGYEQYF
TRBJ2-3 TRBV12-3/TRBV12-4 CASSRGGRFTDTQYF
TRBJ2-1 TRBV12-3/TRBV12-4 CASSRSGRDLNEQFF
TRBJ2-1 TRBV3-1 CASSHGLATSHEQFF
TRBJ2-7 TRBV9 CASSVGVLHYEQYF
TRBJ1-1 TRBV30 CAWSRTAMNTEAFF
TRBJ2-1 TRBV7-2 CASSLTSGFEQFF
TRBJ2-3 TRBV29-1 CSAADRRGDTQYF
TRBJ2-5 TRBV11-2 CASSLSEILSETQYF
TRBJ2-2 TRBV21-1 CASSKGLADSNTGELFF
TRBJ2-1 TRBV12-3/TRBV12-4 CASRPGTSGPYAYNEQFF
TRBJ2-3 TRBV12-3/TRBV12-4 CATAQGSDTQYF
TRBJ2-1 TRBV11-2 CASSSQRSLNEQFF
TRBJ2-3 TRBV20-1 CSADPELAGGPDTQYF
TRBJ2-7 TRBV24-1 CATSDVSGSLGEQYF
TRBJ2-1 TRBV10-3 CAINEGQSYNEQFF
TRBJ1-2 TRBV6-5 CASSYSGADGYTF
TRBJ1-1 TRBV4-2 CASSGQLEAFF
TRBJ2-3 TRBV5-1 CASSLRRGTDTQYF
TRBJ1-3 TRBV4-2 CASGDRAGNTIYF
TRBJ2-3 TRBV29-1 CSVLGSSSTDTQYF
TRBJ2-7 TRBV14 CASSSDGTGGIYEQYF
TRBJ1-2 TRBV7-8 CASSLGGTDLYGYTF
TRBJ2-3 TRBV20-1 CSASLGGIATDTQYF
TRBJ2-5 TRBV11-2 CASSLGARVDRETQYF
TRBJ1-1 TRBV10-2 CASSESDFPEAFF
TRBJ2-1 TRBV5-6 CASSSGQAEQFF
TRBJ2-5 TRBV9 CASSALLFGVETQYF
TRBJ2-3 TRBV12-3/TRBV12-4 CASSLYEGSENTQYF
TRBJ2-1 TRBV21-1 CASSGRGSGTYNEQFF
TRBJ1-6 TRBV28 CASTLRNGRYHLHF
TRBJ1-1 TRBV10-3 CAISETDKVNTEAFF
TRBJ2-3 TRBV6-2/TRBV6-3 CASSRSGPSFTDTQYF
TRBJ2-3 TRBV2 CASSEREGPDTQYF
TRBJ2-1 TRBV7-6 CASSRTGTVSEQFF
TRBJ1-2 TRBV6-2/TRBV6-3 CASSPELNSLRGGYTF
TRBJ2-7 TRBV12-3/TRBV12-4 CASSFSIEAAGQYF
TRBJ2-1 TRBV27 CASAGWDSWGNEQFF
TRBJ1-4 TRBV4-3 CASSQEAGTGGEKLFF
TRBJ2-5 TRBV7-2 CASSPRASGTETQYF
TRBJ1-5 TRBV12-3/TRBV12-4 CASRGGGRQPQHF
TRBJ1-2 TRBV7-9 CASGVTGYGYTF
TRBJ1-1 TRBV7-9 CASSHNAGGAMNTEAFF